This passage covers 20 T cell receptor beta chains from one sample sequenced in a study of T cells in Graves' hyperthyroidism and ophthalmopathy. Authors of the study amplified TCR beta CDR3 regions from RNA transcripts. First-round RT-PCR of the TCR CDR3 relied on the HTBI primer set. TCRdb recomputed calls from the multiplex PCR reads with MiXCR, one row per CDR3 protein. The table includes some 350,000 distinct CDR3 sequences, around 25% detected once. The sample taken for sequencing was blood. All receptors derive from a man in his fifties or sixties with Graves' hyperthyroidism.

This clonotype came up a few times. The gene calls are TRBV15 and TRBJ1-4; 7 bases agree with TRBD1. The CDR3 spans 14 residues. Germline V gene data show CDR1 as LNHNV and CDR2 as YYDKDF (reference sequence). V lost 9 bases to trimming and J lost 4 bases; unmatched junction nucleotides: 8. DNA of the CDR3: TGTGCCACTCAAACAGGGGAGATTAATGAAAAACTGTTTTTT. This encodes CATQTGEINEKLFF.

The chain couples TRBV12-3 or TRBV12-4 to TRBJ1-2; the D is unclear. V dropped 6 bases and J dropped 4 bases, with 15 bases sitting between them. The CDR3 has 14 residues. The CDR3, as DNA: TGTGCCAGCAGGGACTCTTCCGGGCCCTATGGCTACACCTTC. Translating it yields CASRDSSGPYGYTF.

V and J are TRBV5-4 and TRBJ2-1; 10 bases are shared with TRBD2. The V gene end was trimmed by 4 bases and the J gene end by 5 bases; junction bases not matched to a gene: 6. Germline V gives CDR1 SGHNT, CDR2 YYREEE (reference sequence). This CDR3 comprises 15 residues. In nucleotides, the CDR3 is TGTGCCAGCAGCACCTCTAGCGGGAGAGACAATGAGCAGTTCTTC. Protein sequence: CASSTSSGRDNEQFF. Filled out from reference TRBV5-4 and TRBJ2-1, the complete variable domain reads ETGVTQSPTHLIKTRGQQVTLRCSSQSGHNTVSWYQQALGQGPQFIFQYYREEENGRGNFPPRFSGLQFPNYSSELNVNALELDDSALYLCASSTSSGRDNEQFFGPGTRLTVL.

This clonotype was counted ten times or more. The rearrangement links TRBV18 to TRBJ2-7; tentatively, D is TRBD1 (6 bases). The germline gives CDR1 KGHSH, CDR2 LQKENI. Trimming removed 6 bases at V and 6 bases at J, with 15 bases between. The length of the CDR3 is 13 residues. In DNA, the CDR3 is TGTGCCAGCTCTTACAGGGAGATGTCCGAGCAGTACTTC. Its translation: CASSYREMSEQYF.

The J gene is TRBJ2-3, the V gene TRBV15, with 11 bases identical to TRBD2. The CDR3 loop spans 20 amino acids. The germline gives CDR1 LNHNV, CDR2 YYDKDF (reference sequence). V trimming: 1 base; J trimming: 2 bases; junction bases outside the gene matches: 14. CDR3: CATSRAAGLAGYIHTDTQYF. The CDR3 bases are TGTGCCACCAGCAGAGCAGCAGGACTAGCGGGCTACATACACACAGATACGCAGTATTTT. Full variable domain (remainder filled in from reference TRBV15 and TRBJ2-3): DAMVIQNPRYQVTQFGKPVTLSCSQTLNHNVMYWYQQKSSQAPKLLFHYYDKDFNNEADTPDNFQSRRPNTSFCFLDIRSPGLGDTAMYLCATSRAAGLAGYIHTDTQYFGPGTRLTVL.

This chain connects TRBV9 to TRBJ2-2; 16 bases are a match to TRBD2. V dropped 2 bases and J dropped 5; count of bases not matched to a gene: 6. Germline loops: CDR1 SGDLS, CDR2 YYNGEE. CDR3 size: 18 residues. As DNA, the CDR3 is TGTGCCAGCAGCGTGGGACTAGCGGGAGGGCCCGAAACCGGGGAGCTGTTTTTT. Its protein product is CASSVGLAGGPETGELFF.

The chain carries TRBV18 and TRBJ2-3, with 8 bases that match TRBD1. Germline V lookup: CDR1 KGHSH, CDR2 LQKENI. CDR3 length: 15 residues. V lost 3 bases to trimming and J lost 4 bases; unmatched junction nucleotides: 6. The CDR3 protein is CASSPQGAGPDTQYF. The CDR3 nucleotides are TGTGCCAGCTCACCCCAGGGGGCGGGGCCAGATACGCAGTATTTT.

In its sample, this clonotype was seen many times. This rearrangement joins TRBV5-1 to TRBJ1-1; 8 nucleotides agree with TRBD1. The length of the CDR3 is 15 residues. Germline CDR1 reads SGHRS; CDR2 reads YFSETQ. Trimming cost V 4 bases and J 1 base; bases outside gene matches: 6. In DNA form, the CDR3 reads TGCGCCAGCAGCAATCTGGACAGGGCGAACACTGAAGCTTTCTTT. Amino acids: CASSNLDRANTEAFF.

This clonotype was observed a few times. V usage is TRBV3-1 and J usage is TRBJ1-4; 7 nucleotides match TRBD1. Germline lookup yields CDR1 LGHDT and CDR2 YNNKEL (reference sequence). After removal of 4 bases from V and 8 bases from J, the junction contained 10 bases not matched to a gene. The CDR3 sequence is 15 residues long. This CDR3 is CASSPSAGGGEKLFF. Written as DNA, the CDR3 is TGTGCCAGCAGCCCCTCAGCAGGGGGAGGAGAAAAACTGTTTTTT. The full variable domain, rest sourced from reference TRBV3-1 and TRBJ1-4, is DTAVSQTPKYLVTQMGNDKSIKCEQNLGHDTMYWYKQDSKKFLKIMFSYNNKELIINETVPNRFSPKSPDKAHLNLHINSLELGDSAVYFCASSPSAGGGEKLFFGSGTQLSVL.

The V gene is TRBV27, the J gene TRBJ2-2; the match to TRBD1 covers 7 bases. Unmatched junction bases numbered 4, after V lost 1 base and J lost 5 bases. CDR1 and CDR2 (germline): MNHEY, SMNVEV (reference sequence). The length of the CDR3 is 15 residues. The CDR3: CASSLFTGATGELFF. The CDR3 DNA follows: TGTGCCAGCAGTTTATTTACAGGGGCAACCGGGGAGCTGTTTTTT.

This clonotype was seen many times. The chain joins TRBV20-1 to TRBJ2-5, with TRBD2 matching over 8 bases. The CDR3 runs 13 residues. V dropped 6 bases and J dropped 5; count of bases not matched to a gene: 8. From germline, CDR1 is DFQATT and CDR2 SNEGSKA (reference sequence). The CDR3 nucleotides are TGCAGTGCCCCGGTAGCGGGAAAGGAGACCCAGTACTTC. Translation gives CSAPVAGKETQYF.

Only one count was recorded for this clonotype. The V gene is TRBV30, the J gene TRBJ2-1; weak D call: TRBD2 (6 bases). V was clipped by 7 bases and J by 6 bases, with 19 bases between them. Germline loops: CDR1 GTSNPN, CDR2 SVGIG (reference sequence). The CDR3 has 14 amino acids. CDR3 residues: CASISGISFNEQFF. The CDR3 DNA reads as TGTGCCTCTATTAGCGGAATCTCTTTCAATGAGCAGTTCTTC.

The rearrangement uses TRBV9 and TRBJ2-1; 8 bases line up with TRBD2. V was clipped by 3 bases and J by 4 bases; unmatched bases: 6. The CDR3 extends over 15 amino acids. From germline, CDR1 is SGDLS and CDR2 YYNGEE. The CDR3 nucleotides are TGTGCCAGCAGCGCAGCGGGAGACGGTTACAATGAGCAGTTCTTC. It specifies CASSAAGDGYNEQFF.

This clonotype was counted ten times or more. This chain joins TRBV24-1 and TRBJ2-3; perhaps TRBD2 as D (6 bases). CDR1 KGHDR and CDR2 SFDVKD come from the germline V gene. V shed 3 bases and J shed 3 bases, with 9 bases lying between them. The CDR3 is 14 residues long. The CDR3 DNA reads as TGTGCCACCAGTGATAGCGGGTCAACAGATACGCAGTATTTT. Protein sequence: CATSDSGSTDTQYF.

The chain employs TRBV20-1 and TRBJ2-1, with D maybe TRBD1 (6 bases). Germline CDR1 and CDR2: DFQATT and SNEGSKA (reference sequence). The CDR3 extends over 16 amino acids. V was pared by 0 bases and J by 6 bases, with 18 bases between. CDR3 coding DNA: TGCAGTGCTAGAGATAGTGGGCCAGGGGTTGGCAATGAGCAGTTCTTC. Encoded protein: CSARDSGPGVGNEQFF.

The genes are TRBV5-6 and TRBJ2-5, with 11 nucleotides matching TRBD1. The CDR3 runs to 16 residues. Per germline, CDR1 SGHDT and CDR2 YYEEEE. Germline trimming cut 1 base from V and 5 bases from J; bases unmatched to any gene: 7. The CDR3 region is CASSLKGQGAFETQYF. The CDR3 bases are TGTGCCAGCAGCTTGAAAGGACAGGGGGCTTTCGAGACCCAGTACTTC.

The V and J genes are TRBV5-1 and TRBJ2-1, with 10 bases matching TRBD2. After removal of 6 bases from V and 6 bases from J, the junction contained 9 bases not matched to a gene. CDR1 and CDR2 from the germline V gene are SGHRS and YFSETQ. The CDR3 length is 15 residues. The CDR3 DNA is TGCGCCAGCAAGGGGCTAGCGGGAGTAATCAATGAGCAGTTCTTC. The encoded protein is CASKGLAGVINEQFF.

This clonotype was recorded at least ten times. In DNA form, the CDR3 reads TGTGCCAGCACACTTCCTGGAGGAAATGAGCAGTTCTTC. It codes for CASTLPGGNEQFF. The V call is TRBV28, the J call TRBJ2-1; possible D gene TRBD2, 5 bases. Trimming stripped 7 bases from V and 7 bases from J, with 14 bases between. Germline values: CDR1 MDHEN, CDR2 SYDVKM. CDR3 size: 13 residues.

V and J are TRBV6-5 and TRBJ2-1; D gene ambiguous. Trimming removed 2 bases at V and 7 bases at J, with 6 bases between. Germline lookup yields CDR1 MNHEY and CDR2 SVGAGI. The CDR3 totals 12 residues. The CDR3 nucleotides read TGTGCCAGCAGTTACGTAGGTAATGAGCAGTTCTTC. It is translated as CASSYVGNEQFF.

This chain uses TRBV6-1 with TRBJ1-6; TRBD1 might be the D (6 bases). Per germline, CDR1 MNHNS and CDR2 SASEGT. CDR3 size: 15 residues. Trimming removed 7 bases from V and 7 bases from J, with 17 bases in between. DNA for the CDR3: TGTGCCAGCACTATCGACGACAGGTTAAATTCACCCCTCCACTTT. Protein: CASTIDDRLNSPLHF.